This TCR beta chain was observed in a study of shared clonotypes between healthy human individuals. Study conclusions and caveats: Clonotype sharing among donors likely depends on sequencing depth. Few donors restricted represented genetic and exposure-history diversity.

The run depth of the assay was deep. Assay used: immunoSEQ multiplex PCR; TCRdb lists only in-frame clones, some missing. This sample yields 900,000 to 1,200,000 clones, of which 70% to 80% are seen a single time; 0.6% to 0.75% belongs to the top ten. CDR1 MDHEN and CDR2 SYDVKM come from the germline V gene. This CDR3 contains 14 residues. Trimming cost V 4 bases and J 2 bases, with 12 bases left between them. As for this clone: Its specificity is unknown.

This TCR derives from a man in his late teens or twenties in good health. Some clones in this sample may be carry-over from other donors' samples. The sample comprised memory CD4+ T cells from PBMCs. Subset given: CD45RA-negative fraction. The rearrangement uses TRBV28 and TRBJ2-7; tentatively, D is TRBD1 (5 bases). The CDR3 nucleotides are TGTGCCAGCAGTTGGGGCACTGCCCCCTACGAGCAGTACTTC. It yields the protein CASSWGTAPYEQYF. Drawing the rest from reference TRBV28 and TRBJ2-7, the complete variable domain is DVKVTQSSRYLVKRTGEKVFLECVQDMDHENMFWYRQDPGLGLRLIYFSYDVKMKEKGDIPEGYSVSREKKERFSLILESASTNQTSMYLCASSWGTAPYEQYFGPGTRLTVT.